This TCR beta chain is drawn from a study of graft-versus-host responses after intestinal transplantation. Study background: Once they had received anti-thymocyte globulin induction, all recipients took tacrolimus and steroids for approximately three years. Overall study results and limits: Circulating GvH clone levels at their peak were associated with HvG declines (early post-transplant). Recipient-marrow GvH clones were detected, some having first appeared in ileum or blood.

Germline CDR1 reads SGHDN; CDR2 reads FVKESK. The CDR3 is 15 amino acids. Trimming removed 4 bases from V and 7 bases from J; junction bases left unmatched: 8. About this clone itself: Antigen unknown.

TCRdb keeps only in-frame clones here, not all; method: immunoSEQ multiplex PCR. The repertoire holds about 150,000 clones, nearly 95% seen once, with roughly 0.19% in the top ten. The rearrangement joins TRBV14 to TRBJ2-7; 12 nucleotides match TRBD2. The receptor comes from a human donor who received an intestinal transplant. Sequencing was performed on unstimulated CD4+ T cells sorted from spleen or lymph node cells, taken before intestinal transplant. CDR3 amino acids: CASSRRLAGELEQYF. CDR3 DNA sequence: TGTGCCAGCAGCCGGCGACTAGCGGGAGAATTGGAGCAGTACTTC.